This T cell receptor (beta chain) derives from a study of blood T cell repertoires in COVID-19. Study details: Material from acute and convalescent COVID-19 was sourced from the United States, Italy and Spain.

Unmatched junction bases numbered 5, after V lost 1 base and J lost 8 bases. There are 16 residues in the CDR3. Germline CDR1 is LGHNA and CDR2 is YNFKEQ. Repertoires were generated with immunoSEQ multiplex PCR, while TCRdb's copy carries only in-frame clones and drops some. The sample consists of approximately 60,000 clones, 82% of them appearing once. There are a few counts of this clone. The J gene is TRBJ2-1, the V gene TRBV4-2; 13 bases match TRBD2. This receptor was taken from an elderly woman with acute or convalescent COVID-19. The source material was peripheral blood. The CDR3 coding sequence is TGTGCCAGCAGCCAAGCCGGGACTAGCGGGGCGGATGAGCAGTTCTTC. Protein product: CASSQAGTSGADEQFF.